This T cell receptor beta chain was recovered during a study of blood T cell repertoires in COVID-19. The overall study: The recovered donors of Cohort 3 showed two negative PCRs, clearance, or symptom resolution. Samples of COVID-19 (acute and convalescent) were obtained from the United States, Italy and Spain. T cells, B-cell-depleted T cells, or PBMCs supplied cDNA or gDNA.

The trim removed 3 bases at V and 4 bases at J, leaving 15 bases unmatched. Germline assignment: CDR1 KGHSH and CDR2 LQKENI. The CDR3 is 18 amino acids. Assay: immunoSEQ multiplex PCR; the TCRdb copy retains only in-frame clones and omits some. The table has roughly 150,000 clones, around three quarters seen once; the top ten hold 15% to 20%. The sequenced material came from PBMCs or T cells enriched from blood (not recorded which). This chain uses TRBV18 with TRBJ1-2, with 9 bases matching TRBD1. The receptor was derived from a woman in her seventies in a cohort exposed to, infected with or recovered from COVID-19 (not recorded which). The CDR3 coding sequence is TGTGCCAGCTCACCTGTCCCGGGACAGGGAATACAGGCCTATGGCTACACCTTC. Translating it yields CASSPVPGQGIQAYGYTF.